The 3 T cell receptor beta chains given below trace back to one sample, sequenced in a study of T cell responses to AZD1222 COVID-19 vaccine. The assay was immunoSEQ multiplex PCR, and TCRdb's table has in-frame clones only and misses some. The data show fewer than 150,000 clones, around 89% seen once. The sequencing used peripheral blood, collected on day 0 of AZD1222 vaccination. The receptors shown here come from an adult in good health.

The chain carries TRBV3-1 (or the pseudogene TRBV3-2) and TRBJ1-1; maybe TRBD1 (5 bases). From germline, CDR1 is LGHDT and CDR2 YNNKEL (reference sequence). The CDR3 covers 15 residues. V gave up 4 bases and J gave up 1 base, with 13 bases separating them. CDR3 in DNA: TGTGCCAGCAGCCCCCGAGTAGGGGCGAACACTGAAGCTTTCTTT. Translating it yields CASSPRVGANTEAFF.

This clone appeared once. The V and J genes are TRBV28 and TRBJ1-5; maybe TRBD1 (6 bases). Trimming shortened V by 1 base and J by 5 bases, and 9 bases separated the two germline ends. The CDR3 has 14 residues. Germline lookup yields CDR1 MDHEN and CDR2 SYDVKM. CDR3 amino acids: CASSLSAGDQPQHF. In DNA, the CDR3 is TGTGCCAGCAGTTTATCGGCAGGGGATCAGCCCCAGCATTTT.

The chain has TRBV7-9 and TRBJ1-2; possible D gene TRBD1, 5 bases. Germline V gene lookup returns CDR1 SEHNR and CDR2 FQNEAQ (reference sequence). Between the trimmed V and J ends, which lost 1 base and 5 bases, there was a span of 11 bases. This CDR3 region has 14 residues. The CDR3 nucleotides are TGTGCCAGCAGCTTAGTCACCAGGGAATATGGCTACACCTTC. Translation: CASSLVTREYGYTF.